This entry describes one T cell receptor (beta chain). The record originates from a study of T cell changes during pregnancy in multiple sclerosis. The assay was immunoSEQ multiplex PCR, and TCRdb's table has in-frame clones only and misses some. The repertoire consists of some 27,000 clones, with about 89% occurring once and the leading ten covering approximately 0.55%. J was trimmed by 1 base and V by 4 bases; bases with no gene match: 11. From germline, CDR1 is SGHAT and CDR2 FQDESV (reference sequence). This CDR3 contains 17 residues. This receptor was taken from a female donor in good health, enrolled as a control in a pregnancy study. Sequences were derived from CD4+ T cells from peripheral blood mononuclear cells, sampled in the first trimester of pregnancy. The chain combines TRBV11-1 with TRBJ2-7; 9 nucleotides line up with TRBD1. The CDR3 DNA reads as TGTGCCAGCAGCTCCACCCGGGACAGGGTGTGGTCCTACGAGCAGTACTTC. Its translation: CASSSTRDRVWSYEQYF.